This TCR beta chain emerged from a study of shared clonotypes between healthy human individuals. Looking at the study overall: There were three CD4 naive, three CD4 memory, two CD8 naive and one CD8 memory plates per donor. Study findings and constraints: Shared clonotypes across all four donors exceeded non-shared ones in generation probability.

Profiling relied on immunoSEQ multiplex PCR, and the TCRdb table lists in-frame clones only, not all of them. This sample yields 2 million to 2.5 million clones, of which roughly 93% are seen a single time; 0.36% belongs to the top ten. Adults of Caucasian background living in Nashville, Tennessee made up all donors. Worth noting for this clone: Its target is unknown.

CDR1 is SEHNR and CDR2 is FQNEAQ in the germline V gene (reference sequence). Trimming removed 5 bases from V and 5 bases from J, with 21 bases in between. The CDR3 contains 16 residues. The gene calls are TRBV7-9 and TRBJ2-5; possibly TRBD1 for D (7 bases). This clonotype was sampled from a man aged 18 to 30 in good health. Some clones in this sample may be carry-over from other donors' samples. Sequencing was carried out using naive CD4+ T cells from PBMCs. Subset denoted: CD45RA+ positively selected. Here the CDR3 reads CASSPGGRQGRETQYF. In nucleotides, the CDR3 is TGTGCCAGCAGCCCAGGAGGGAGACAGGGACGGGAGACCCAGTACTTC.